This TCR beta chain appears in the sequencing data of a study of shared clonotypes between healthy human individuals. The study, taken as a whole, reports: Sequencing depth was expected to influence donor clonotype sharing.

The repertoire was sequenced with immunoSEQ multiplex PCR; TCRdb's copy has only in-frame clones and lacks some. This table holds around 990,000 clones, 70% to 85% found once. V lost 6 bases, J lost 4 bases, and 8 bases stayed unmatched. Per germline, CDR1 LGHNA and CDR2 YSLEER. This CDR3 has 16 residues. As concerns this clone: The antigen is undetermined.

The sequencing sample was made of memory CD4+ T cells from PBMCs. Subset noted: CD45RA-negative fraction. This TCR came from a young man in good health. Some clones in this sample may be carry-over from other donors' samples. The chain is built from TRBV4-3 and TRBJ2-7; 14 nucleotides align to TRBD2. CDR3 in DNA: TGCGCCAGCAGTCCCGGGACTAGCGGGAGTGGGTACGAGCAGTACTTC. Translation: CASSPGTSGSGYEQYF.